One sample yielded the 26 T cell receptor beta chains listed below, sequenced in a study of blood T cells in healthy people across ages. Primers used in a second PCR of about 7 to 12 cycles were a sample-barcoded 5' primer and a J-beta primer mix. MiXCR, run by TCRdb on the 5' RACE reads, gives a single entry per CDR3 protein. The sample comprises roughly 2 million distinct CDR3 sequences, roughly 52% of which are singletons, and around 2.1% rests with the top ten. Source material: blood. These receptors originate from a woman between 35 and 50 years old in good health.

A word on this clonotype: At one end, the junction sequence differs from germline, possibly due to a read error. The J gene is TRBJ2-3, the V gene TRBV7-2, with 8 bases lining up with TRBD2. The germline V gene encodes CDR1 SGHTA and CDR2 FQGNSA. There are 18 residues in the CDR3. CDR3 nucleotides: TGTGCCGGCAGCTCGCCGCGTTTGGCGGGGGGTAGCACAGATACGCAGTATTTT. Translating it yields CAGSSPRLAGGSTDTQYF.

V is TRBV5-6 and J is TRBJ1-5; D unclear. This CDR3 contains 14 residues. V lost 1 base to trimming and J lost 6 bases, with 11 bases between them. CDR1 and CDR2 from the germline V gene are SGHDT and YYEEEE. The CDR3 coding sequence is TGTGCCAGCAGCTTGTGGGGAGTGGGTCAGCCCCAGCATTTT. It specifies CASSLWGVGQPQHF.

The gene calls are TRBV9 and TRBJ2-1, with TRBD1 matching over 9 bases. Germline CDR1 and CDR2: SGDLS and YYNGEE. The CDR3 extends over 16 amino acids. V lost 0 bases and J lost 7; bases outside the gene matches: 8. CDR3 sequence: CASSVGGTGLINEQFF. CDR3 nucleotides: TGTGCCAGCAGCGTAGGTGGGACAGGGTTAATAAATGAGCAGTTCTTC.

This clonotype has just a few counts. V gene TRBV29-1 combines with J gene TRBJ2-7; 7 positions agree with TRBD1. J lost 2 bases, V lost 2 bases, and 9 bases had no gene match. The CDR3 is 15 residues long. Per germline, CDR1 SQVTM and CDR2 ANQGSEA. CDR3 in amino acids: CSVELGGARTYEQYF. CDR3 nucleotide sequence: TGCAGCGTTGAATTAGGGGGCGCAAGGACCTACGAGCAGTACTTC.

The V and J genes are TRBV13 and TRBJ2-3; D not resolved. The V gene's germline CDR1 is PRHDT and CDR2 FYEKMQ (reference sequence). V shed 4 bases and J shed 2 bases, with 13 bases lying between them. There are 15 residues in the CDR3. DNA for the CDR3: TGTGCCAGCAGCTCATTGCTGGCGGACACAGATACGCAGTATTTT. Its protein is CASSSLLADTDTQYF.

J is TRBJ1-2 and V is TRBV11-2; maybe TRBD1 (5 bases). V lost 1 base to trimming and J lost 4 bases, with 34 bases between them. CDR1 SGHAT and CDR2 FQNNGV come from the germline V gene. The CDR3 length is 22 residues. The DNA for the CDR3 is TGTGCCAGCAGCTTAGGGGGTGGGGGTACTGAAGCTTTCGTTGGACAAGGCTATGGCTACACCTTC. Translated, it gives CASSLGGGGTEAFVGQGYGYTF.

The J gene is TRBJ1-2, the V gene TRBV29-1; TRBD1 aligns across 7 bases. The CDR3 extends over 15 amino acids. The germline V gene has CDR1 SQVTM and CDR2 ANQGSEA. The trim removed 2 bases at V and 4 bases at J, leaving 10 bases unmatched. The CDR3 spells CSVEPKTGYFYGYTF. CDR3 DNA sequence: TGCAGCGTTGAACCCAAGACAGGGTATTTCTATGGCTACACCTTC.

The CDR3, as DNA: TGTGCCAGCAGCCCTAATACGCGGCCGGACGAGCAGTACTTC. Amino acids: CASSPNTRPDEQYF. The chain employs TRBV27 and TRBJ2-7; no clear D gene. The length of the CDR3 is 14 residues. Germline values: CDR1 MNHEY, CDR2 SMNVEV (reference sequence). Trimming left V 6 bases short and J 5 bases short, with 17 bases between.

This chain links TRBV6-5 with TRBJ1-2; no firm D call. The CDR3 runs 11 residues. V gave up 6 bases and J gave up 8 bases, with 10 bases separating them. In germline, CDR1 is MNHEY, CDR2 SVGAGI. DNA of the CDR3: TGTGCCAGCAGATCCAGTAAAGGCTACACCTTC. Residues: CASRSSKGYTF.

The V gene is TRBV27, the J gene TRBJ2-4; no reliable D call. Looked up from germline, CDR1 is MNHEY and CDR2 is SMNVEV (reference sequence). The length of the CDR3 is 14 residues. Trimming cost V 0 bases and J 3 bases, with 6 bases left between them. CDR3 loop: CASSLSGRKNIQYF. Here the CDR3 DNA reads TGTGCCAGCAGTTTATCCGGTCGCAAAAACATTCAGTACTTC.

The table lists this clonotype with a few counts. The rearrangement links TRBV20-1 to TRBJ2-5; D is ambiguous. The germline V and J ends were trimmed by 3 bases and 2 bases, with 10 bases remaining between them. CDR3 size: 13 residues. In germline, CDR1 is DFQATT, CDR2 SNEGSKA (reference sequence). The CDR3 loop is CSASRVKQETQYF. CDR3 nucleotide sequence: TGCAGTGCTAGCCGGGTGAAGCAAGAGACCCAGTACTTC.

The V gene is TRBV20-1, the J gene TRBJ1-6; no firm D call. Per the germline V gene, CDR1 is DFQATT and CDR2 is SNEGSKA (reference sequence). CDR3 length: 13 amino acids. V was shortened by 5 bases and J by 8 bases, with 13 bases between the two germline ends. CDR3 sequence (DNA): TGCAGTGCTCCAACCACGCGGCATTCACCCCTCCACTTT. This gives the protein CSAPTTRHSPLHF.

With respect to this clonotype: A junction end diverges from the germline sequence, so it may reflect a read error. The V gene is TRBV7-7, the J gene TRBJ2-5; weak D call: TRBD2 (5 bases). Germline V gives CDR1 SSHAT, CDR2 FNYEAQ (reference sequence). This CDR3 is 15 amino acids long. The CDR3 region is CASSSGGGVQETQYF. CDR3 bases: TGTGCTAGCAGCTCCGGCGGAGGAGTACAAGAGACCCAGTACTTC.

The rearrangement uses TRBV7-2 and TRBJ1-1; no clear D gene. The germline V gene encodes CDR1 SGHTA and CDR2 FQGNSA. The CDR3 is 14 amino acids. V was clipped by 5 bases and J by 0 bases, with 10 bases between them. Here the CDR3 reads CASSLRPLNTEAFF. CDR3 bases: TGTGCCAGCAGCCTACGCCCTCTGAACACTGAAGCTTTCTTT.

The chain links TRBV7-8 to TRBJ1-2; no reliable D call. CDR1 SGHVS and CDR2 FQNEAQ come from the germline V gene. V lost 6 bases, J lost 4 bases, and 18 bases lay in between. This CDR3 has 15 residues. The CDR3 sequence: CASSFAGRTGYGYTF. DNA for the CDR3: TGTGCCAGCAGTTTCGCCGGACGGACCGGCTATGGCTACACCTTC.

This clonotype was seen repeatedly, ten times or more. One end of the junction is discordant with germline, which a read error may explain. V usage is TRBV11-2 and J usage is TRBJ2-7; possible D gene TRBD2, 7 bases. The CDR3 is 14 amino acids. CDR1 SGHAT and CDR2 FQNNGV come from the germline V gene. CDR3 amino acids: CASSLGGASYEQYF. The CDR3 DNA reads TGTGCCAGCAGTTTAGGGGGGGCGTCCTACGAGCAGTACTTC.

V and J are TRBV9 and TRBJ2-1; 9 bases are a match to TRBD2. Germline-derived CDR1 and CDR2 are SGDLS and YYNGEE. V shed 0 bases, J shed 3 bases, and the junction held 4 bases outside the gene matches. CDR3 size: 16 residues. Written as DNA, the CDR3 is TGTGCCAGCAGCGTAGAACTAGCGGGCCTCTACAATGAGCAGTTCTTC. This sequence encodes CASSVELAGLYNEQFF.

The rearrangement uses TRBV6-5 and TRBJ2-1, with D unresolved. V lost 0 bases, J lost 0 bases, and 12 bases lay in between. The CDR3 loop spans 17 amino acids. From germline, CDR1 is MNHEY and CDR2 SVGAGI. The CDR3 region has the DNA TGTGCCAGCAGTTACTCGATCCGGGTGGGCTCCTACAATGAGCAGTTCTTC. Translation gives CASSYSIRVGSYNEQFF.

This rearrangement joins TRBV18 to TRBJ2-3, with a tentative D call TRBD2 (6 bases). V was trimmed by 2 bases and J by 1 base, leaving 10 bases between them. The CDR3 has 15 amino acids. Per the germline V gene, CDR1 is KGHSH and CDR2 is LQKENI. DNA of the CDR3: TGTGCCAGCTCACCAGTCGGGGGTGGCACAGATACGCAGTATTTT. Translated: CASSPVGGGTDTQYF.

CDR3 in DNA: TGCAGTGCTATCGGCAGAATGAACACTGAAGCTTTCTTT. Its protein is CSAIGRMNTEAFF. The V gene is TRBV20-1, the J gene TRBJ1-1; D unresolved. The CDR3 is made up of 13 amino acids. Germline values: CDR1 DFQATT, CDR2 SNEGSKA (reference sequence). V shed 4 bases and J shed 0 bases, with 9 bases lying between them.

This chain joins TRBV27 and TRBJ2-5; the D gene is possibly TRBD2 (6 bases). Trimming removed 7 bases from V and 4 bases from J, with 16 bases in between. Germline CDR1 and CDR2: MNHEY and SMNVEV (reference sequence). The CDR3 consists of 14 residues. In nucleotides, the CDR3 is TGTGCCAGCAAACGGCTAGCGCTCATAGAGACCCAGTACTTC. Its protein is CASKRLALIETQYF.

This clonotype was seen repeatedly, ten times or more. The chain carries TRBV12-3 or TRBV12-4 and TRBJ2-7; 9 bases line up with TRBD1. V dropped 6 bases and J dropped 3; count of bases not matched to a gene: 3. This CDR3 comprises 13 residues. The CDR3 loop is CASRGTGYYEQYF. The CDR3 coding sequence is TGTGCCAGCAGGGGGACAGGGTACTACGAGCAGTACTTC.

The chain combines TRBV9 with TRBJ2-6; D is undetermined. Trimming left V 3 bases short and J 2 bases short, with 6 bases between. CDR1 SGDLS and CDR2 YYNGEE come from the germline V gene. CDR3 size: 14 residues. As DNA, the CDR3 is TGTGCCAGCAGCGGGTTCGCTGGGGCCAACGTCCTGACTTTC. It is translated as CASSGFAGANVLTF.

The chain recombines TRBV10-3 with TRBJ1-5, with a tentative D call TRBD1 (5 bases). Germline V CDR1 and CDR2: ENHRY, SYGVKD. There are 16 residues in the CDR3. Deletions cut 6 bases from V and 5 bases from J, with 20 bases between. The CDR3 here is CAISLAPGTDHQPQHF. The DNA for the CDR3 is TGTGCCATCAGCCTCGCCCCGGGGACGGATCATCAGCCCCAGCATTTT.

For this clonotype: This may arise from a read error, as a much more abundant clone is one base away. This sequence joins TRBV20-1 and TRBJ2-1, with D tentatively TRBD1 (5 bases). The end of the DNA is better explained by TRBJ2-7, so the J call may be wrong. The germline gives CDR1 DFQATT, CDR2 SNEGSKA (reference sequence). The CDR3 is 15 residues long. The CDR3 loop is CSARKATASYNEQYF. DNA of the CDR3: TGCAGTGCTAGAAAAGCGACAGCCTCCTACAATGAGCAGTACTTC.

The chain is built from TRBV20-1 and TRBJ2-4, with D possibly TRBD1 on 5 matching bases. The end of the DNA aligns better with TRBJ2-7, so the J call may be wrong. CDR3 length equals 13 residues. Per germline, CDR1 DFQATT and CDR2 SNEGSKA (reference sequence). CDR3 nucleotide sequence: TGCAGTGCTCCTACTACAGGAGTCTACGAGCAGTACTTC. This translates into CSAPTTGVYEQYF.